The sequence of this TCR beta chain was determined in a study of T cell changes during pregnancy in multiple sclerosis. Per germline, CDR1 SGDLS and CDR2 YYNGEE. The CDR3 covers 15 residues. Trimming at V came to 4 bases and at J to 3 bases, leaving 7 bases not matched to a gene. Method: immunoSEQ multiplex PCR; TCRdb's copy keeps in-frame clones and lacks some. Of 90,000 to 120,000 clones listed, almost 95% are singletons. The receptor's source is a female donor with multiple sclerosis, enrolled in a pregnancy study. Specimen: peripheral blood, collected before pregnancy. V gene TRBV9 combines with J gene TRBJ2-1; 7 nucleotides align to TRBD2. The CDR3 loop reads CASSPSGDLYNEQFF. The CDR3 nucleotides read TGTGCCAGCAGCCCGAGCGGGGATCTCTACAATGAGCAGTTCTTC.